Below are 18 T cell receptor beta chains sequenced from a single sample in a study of early T cells in non-severe SARS-CoV-2 infection. Each CDR3 protein gets one entry after TCRdb re-called the 5' RACE reads with MiXCR. Of 55,000 to 70,000 distinct CDR3 sequences in the sample, over 4.5% were seen once. Source material: whole blood. All receptors come from an adult who was a healthcare worker with PCR-confirmed SARS-CoV-2 infection or an uninfected control (not recorded which).

At least ten counts were recorded for this clonotype. The chain is built from TRBV10-3 and TRBJ1-4; D is unclear. Germline assignment: CDR1 ENHRY and CDR2 SYGVKD. The CDR3 is 11 residues long. Trimming removed 8 bases at V and 5 bases at J, with 6 bases between. CDR3 residues: CAIGENEKLFF. The DNA of the CDR3 is TGTGCCATCGGAGAGAATGAAAAACTGTTTTTT.

The chain has TRBV10-2 and TRBJ2-7; 9 nucleotides line up with TRBD1. Germline V gene data show CDR1 as WSHSY and CDR2 as SAAADI. The ends lost 0 bases at V and 3 bases at J; junction bases unmatched: 3. The CDR3 is 15 residues long. The CDR3 coding sequence is TGCGCCAGCAGTGAGTCCCGGGACAGGGTCTACGAGCAGTACTTC. It translates to CASSESRDRVYEQYF.

This clonotype was seen many times. This chain uses TRBV20-1 with TRBJ2-1; D is possibly TRBD2 (5 bases). The CDR3 totals 15 residues. The V gene lost 3 bases and the J gene lost 3 bases, with 15 bases spanning the gap. Germline V gives CDR1 DFQATT, CDR2 SNEGSKA (reference sequence). The CDR3 bases are TGCAGTGCTAGGACCGGCGGAGGATTCTACAATGAGCAGTTCTTC. The encoded protein is CSARTGGGFYNEQFF.

This clonotype has a count of ten or more. V gene TRBV2 combines with J gene TRBJ1-4, with TRBD1 as a possible D gene (5 bases). From germline, CDR1 is SNHLY and CDR2 FYNNEI. The V and J ends lost 6 bases and 14 bases respectively, with 28 bases between them. The CDR3 is made up of 16 amino acids. This CDR3 is CASSYQPAGYNEGLFF. The CDR3 bases are TGTGCCAGCAGCTACCAGCCGGCAGGGTACAATGAAGGGCTGTTTTTT.

This clonotype has a count of ten or more. The chain employs TRBV27 and TRBJ1-1; maybe TRBD1 (5 bases). Trimming shortened V by 0 bases and J by 5 bases, and 10 bases separated the two germline ends. From germline, CDR1 is MNHEY and CDR2 SMNVEV (reference sequence). CDR3 size: 14 residues. In DNA form, the CDR3 reads TGTGCCAGCAGTTTATCGGCAGGGAGGACTGAAGCTTTCTTT. This translates into CASSLSAGRTEAFF.

The chain has TRBV7-9 and TRBJ2-3; TRBD2 agrees at 8 bases. The CDR3 is 16 residues long. From germline, CDR1 is SEHNR and CDR2 FQNEAQ (reference sequence). J lost 1 base, V lost 5 bases, and 8 bases had no gene match. In nucleotides, the CDR3 is TGTGCCAGCAGCCCCTGGGCGGGGGGACGCACAGATACGCAGTATTTT. Residues: CASSPWAGGRTDTQYF.

This rearrangement joins TRBV6-5 to TRBJ2-7, with 7 nucleotides matching TRBD2. CDR1 is MNHEY, CDR2 SVGAGI, per germline. The CDR3 consists of 12 residues. Germline trimming cut 0 bases from V and 7 bases from J; bases unmatched to any gene: 0. The CDR3 sequence: CASSYSGGEQYF. The CDR3 nucleotides are TGTGCCAGCAGTTACTCGGGGGGGGAGCAGTACTTC.

Many counts were recorded for this clonotype. This rearrangement joins TRBV20-1 to TRBJ1-6; 8 nucleotides line up with TRBD1. The CDR3 runs to 13 residues. The germline CDR1 and CDR2 sequences are DFQATT and SNEGSKA (reference sequence). Trimming removed 7 bases from V and 9 bases from J; junction bases left unmatched: 8. CDR3 sequence (DNA): TGCAGTGGGCAGACAGGGGACATTTCACCCCTCCACTTT. This translates into CSGQTGDISPLHF.

This clonotype was detected only a few times. This chain links TRBV19 with TRBJ2-7, with D unclear. V was clipped by 5 bases and J by 4 bases, with 9 bases between them. The CDR3 sequence is 12 residues long. CDR1 is LNHDA and CDR2 is SQIVND in the germline V gene (reference sequence). CDR3 amino acids: CASSGTEYEQYF. CDR3 in DNA: TGTGCCAGTAGTGGTACAGAATACGAGCAGTACTTC.

This clonotype came up many times. The J gene is TRBJ2-3, the V gene TRBV18; perhaps TRBD2 as D (6 bases). This CDR3 has 14 amino acids. CDR1 is KGHSH and CDR2 is LQKENI in the germline V gene. V lost 3 bases and J lost 3, with 10 bases in between. CDR3 amino acids: CASSPSRETDTQYF. The CDR3 nucleotides are TGTGCCAGCTCACCTTCTCGGGAGACAGATACGCAGTATTTT.

This clonotype was found a few times. V gene TRBV5-6 combines with J gene TRBJ2-1; D is uncertain. The V and J ends lost 4 bases and 0 bases respectively, with 14 bases between them. The CDR3 consists of 16 residues. The germline gives CDR1 SGHDT, CDR2 YYEEEE. This chain's CDR3 is CASSNEVFSSYNEQFF. The CDR3 bases are TGTGCCAGCAGCAATGAAGTCTTTTCCTCCTACAATGAGCAGTTCTTC.

This clonotype was counted ten times or more. The gene calls are TRBV19 and TRBJ1-4; D perhaps matches TRBD1 (6 bases). This CDR3 spans 16 amino acids. V was cut by 4 bases and J by 0 bases, with 12 bases left in between. Germline V gene lookup returns CDR1 LNHDA and CDR2 SQIVND (reference sequence). Here the CDR3 DNA reads TGTGCCAGTAGTAATCAGGGGCGAACAACTAATGAAAAACTGTTTTTT. Protein: CASSNQGRTTNEKLFF.

The chain links TRBV5-1 to TRBJ2-1; no firm D call. CDR3 length equals 14 residues. The V and J ends lost 0 bases and 6 bases respectively, with 10 bases between them. CDR1 is SGHRS and CDR2 is YFSETQ in the germline V gene. The CDR3 is CASSLEPGSNEQFF. The CDR3 DNA reads as TGCGCCAGCAGCTTGGAACCCGGGTCCAATGAGCAGTTCTTC.

There are many counts of this clonotype. This sequence joins TRBV19 and TRBJ2-1, with D perhaps TRBD1 or TRBD2 (5 bases each). V lost 5 bases and J 6 bases, leaving 14 bases between the germline ends. The V gene's germline CDR1 is LNHDA and CDR2 SQIVND (reference sequence). CDR3 length equals 14 residues. DNA of the CDR3: TGTGCCAGTAGTCGGGGACCACAATCCAATGAGCAGTTCTTC. Translation: CASSRGPQSNEQFF.

This clonotype was recorded many times. J is TRBJ1-1 and V is TRBV18; D gene uncertain. Trimming removed 3 bases from V and 3 bases from J, with 8 bases in between. Per germline, CDR1 KGHSH and CDR2 LQKENI. The CDR3 sequence is 13 residues long. Written as DNA, the CDR3 is TGTGCCAGCTCACCGTTGCGGGACACTGAAGCTTTCTTT. Encoded protein: CASSPLRDTEAFF.

This clonotype was seen ten or more times. V and J are TRBV28 and TRBJ2-7, with 7 bases identical to TRBD2. Germline CDR1 and CDR2: MDHEN and SYDVKM. The CDR3 runs 12 residues. V dropped 4 bases and J dropped 3; count of bases not matched to a gene: 0. CDR3 residues: CASSWEGYEQYF. In DNA, the CDR3 is TGTGCCAGCAGTTGGGAGGGCTACGAGCAGTACTTC. The full variable domain, in which reference TRBV28 and TRBJ2-7 provide the parts outside the CDR3, is DVKVTQSSRYLVKRTGEKVFLECVQDMDHENMFWYRQDPGLGLRLIYFSYDVKMKEKGDIPEGYSVSREKKERFSLILESASTNQTSMYLCASSWEGYEQYFGPGTRLTVT.

This clonotype came up a few times. This chain joins TRBV5-1 and TRBJ2-1; D gene unclear. V was trimmed by 0 bases and J by 6 bases, leaving 7 bases between them. The CDR3 runs to 13 residues. The V gene's germline CDR1 is SGHRS and CDR2 YFSETQ. Here the CDR3 DNA reads TGCGCCAGCAGCTTGGTCGCGAGCAATGAGCAGTTCTTC. It specifies CASSLVASNEQFF.

The genes are TRBV5-5 and TRBJ2-3; no firm D call. V was clipped by 3 bases and J by 3 bases, with 8 bases between them. This CDR3 is 13 amino acids long. The germline V gene encodes CDR1 SGHKS and CDR2 YYEKEE (reference sequence). The DNA of the CDR3 is TGTGCCAGCAGCTCCGCAGGTACAGATACGCAGTATTTT. It yields the protein CASSSAGTDTQYF.